This T cell receptor beta chain was captured by sequencing in a study of T cells in localized non-small cell lung cancer. Study-wide points: Turning up in adjacent lung were a median approximately 60 of the top 100 tumor clones.

Clones were read by immunoSEQ multiplex PCR, and TCRdb kept only the in-frame ones, dropping some. The sample consists of over 10,000 clones, 86% of them appearing once. In regard to this clone: Antigen: not known.

The CDR3 sequence is 15 residues long. Germline V gene sequence: CDR1 MNHNS, CDR2 SASEGT. V shed 6 bases, J shed 4 bases, and the junction held 8 bases outside the gene matches. The input for sequencing was peripheral blood, taken before any cancer treatment. This TCR derives from a male donor aged 60 or over with stage III lung adenocarcinoma. The chain couples TRBV6-1 to TRBJ2-1, with 8 bases identical to TRBD2. CDR3: CASSLTSGAYNEQFF. DNA of the CDR3: TGTGCCAGCAGCCTAACTAGCGGAGCATACAATGAGCAGTTCTTC.